These 27 T cell receptor beta chains originate from one sample sequenced in a study of PD-L1 blockade in urothelial cancer (dated by TCRdb to the late 2010s). To prepare the library, the immunoSEQ multiplex PCR assay was applied. Not all clones reach the TCRdb copy of this immuneACCESS table, which keeps in-frame sequences only. Checked studies attribute under half of the gap to unresolved V genes and leave the rest unexplained. In this sample the table shows about 72,000 clones, 75% to 90% of which occur a single time. Over 4% of the sample belongs to the ten largest clones. The time point label, as the study defines it: pretreatment peripheral blood. This specimen consisted of PBMCs, obtained around atezolizumab (anti-PD-L1) treatment. The receptors stem from a man between 65 and 79 years old with urothelial cancer.

The J gene is TRBJ1-4, the V gene TRBV5-1; D perhaps matches TRBD1 (5 bases). In germline, CDR1 is SGHRS, CDR2 YFSETQ. V was trimmed by 0 bases and J by 0 bases, leaving 12 bases between them. CDR3 length: 17 residues. CDR3 DNA sequence: TGCGCCAGCAGCTTGGCCTCAGGGCTCGCAACTAATGAAAAACTGTTTTTT. Protein product: CASSLASGLATNEKLFF.

The J gene is TRBJ2-1, the V gene TRBV28, with D possibly being TRBD2 (5 bases). This CDR3 contains 13 residues. Germline lookup yields CDR1 MDHEN and CDR2 SYDVKM. Deletions cut 1 base from V and 12 bases from J, with 13 bases between. CDR3 protein: CASSLSEGRRQFF. The CDR3 region has the DNA TGTGCCAGCAGTTTATCCGAGGGCAGAAGGCAGTTCTTC.

The chain combines TRBV10-3 with TRBJ2-3; D may be TRBD2 (6 bases). The CDR3 is 16 amino acids. Germline CDR1 ENHRY, CDR2 SYGVKD. Between the trimmed V and J ends, which lost 3 bases and 0 bases, there was a span of 13 bases. The CDR3 coding sequence is TGTGCCATCAGTGAATTTTCGGGAGAGAGCACAGATACGCAGTATTTT. Translated: CAISEFSGESTDTQYF.

This chain connects TRBV5-4 to TRBJ2-6; a possible D gene is TRBD2 (6 bases). This CDR3 has 17 amino acids. V was shortened by 2 bases and J by 4 bases, with 16 bases between the two germline ends. Germline V CDR1 and CDR2: SGHNT, YYREEE (reference sequence). The CDR3 protein is CASSLPGRSSGANVLTF. CDR3 nucleotide sequence: TGTGCCAGCAGCTTACCAGGGAGGTCTAGCGGGGCCAACGTCCTGACTTTC.

The rearrangement joins TRBV6-1 to TRBJ1-5; 9 bases align to TRBD1. The V segment lost 1 base and the J segment 2 bases; nucleotides outside the gene matches: 0. Germline CDR1 is MNHNS and CDR2 is SASEGT. There are 15 residues in the CDR3. The chain's CDR3 is CASSEGQGGNQPQHF. The DNA for the CDR3 is TGTGCCAGCAGTGAAGGACAGGGGGGCAATCAGCCCCAGCATTTT.

This clone was found a few times. The chain has TRBV7-7 and TRBJ2-1; 9 nucleotides agree with TRBD2. CDR3 size: 13 residues. Trimming cost V 1 base and J 10 bases; bases outside gene matches: 2. Germline V lookup: CDR1 SSHAT, CDR2 FNYEAQ (reference sequence). CDR3 residues: CASSLGLAGEQFF. Here the CDR3 DNA reads TGTGCCAGCAGCTTAGGCCTAGCGGGAGAGCAGTTCTTC.

The chain uses TRBV6-5 and TRBJ2-1; TRBD2 agrees at 7 bases. Trimming removed 5 bases from V and 7 bases from J; junction bases left unmatched: 8. CDR1 is MNHEY, CDR2 SVGAGI, per germline. CDR3 length: 14 residues. CDR3 DNA: TGTGCCAGCAGTAGACTAGGCGGGGGAAATGAGCAGTTCTTC. It translates to CASSRLGGGNEQFF.

The chain recombines TRBV5-4 with TRBJ2-3; 14 bases line up with TRBD2. The germline CDR1 and CDR2 sequences are SGHNT and YYREEE (reference sequence). V shed 4 bases and J 1 base; nucleotides not matched to a gene: 2. The CDR3 consists of 16 residues. The CDR3 protein is CASSPGLAGGTDTQYF. The CDR3, as DNA: TGTGCCAGCAGCCCGGGACTAGCGGGAGGCACAGATACGCAGTATTTT.

This chain links TRBV5-6 with TRBJ1-2, with 8 positions matching TRBD1. V gave up 3 bases and J gave up 3 bases; unmatched junction bases: 7. Germline V gene data show CDR1 as SGHDT and CDR2 as YYEEEE. The CDR3 has 15 residues. CDR3 in amino acids: CASSWGTGRDYGYTF. Here the CDR3 DNA reads TGTGCCAGCAGCTGGGGGACAGGAAGAGACTATGGCTACACCTTC.

The chain combines TRBV5-1 with TRBJ2-2; no definite D call. The CDR3 extends over 18 amino acids. From germline, CDR1 is SGHRS and CDR2 YFSETQ. With 0 bases removed from V and 4 bases from J, the gap between germline ends came to 19 bases. The CDR3 region has the DNA TGCGCCAGCAGCTTGGCTGGCCTCCACCCCTCGGGCACCGGGGAGCTGTTTTTT. Protein sequence: CASSLAGLHPSGTGELFF.

The sample holds a few counts of this clone. The chain combines TRBV7-3 with TRBJ2-1; 9 bases agree with TRBD2. The CDR3 has 15 amino acids. V lost 5 bases and J lost 10; bases outside the gene matches: 12. CDR1 SGHTA and CDR2 FQGTGA come from the germline V gene. Here the CDR3 reads CASSPGASGIGEQFF. DNA of the CDR3: TGTGCCAGCAGCCCCGGTGCTAGCGGGATAGGCGAGCAGTTCTTC.

The V and J genes are TRBV19 and TRBJ2-3; 12 bases line up with TRBD2. The CDR3 length is 17 residues. V gave up 4 bases and J gave up 0 bases; unmatched junction bases: 5. CDR1 and CDR2 (germline): LNHDA, SQIVND (reference sequence). CDR3 DNA sequence: TGTGCCAGTAGTAGACTAGCGGGAGTTTCTAGCACAGATACGCAGTATTTT. Translated, it gives CASSRLAGVSSTDTQYF.

J is TRBJ1-4 and V is TRBV5-6, with D perhaps matching TRBD1 (5 bases). The CDR3 length is 11 residues. V was cut by 4 bases and J by 8 bases, with 6 bases left in between. Germline-derived CDR1 and CDR2 are SGHDT and YYEEEE. In DNA, the CDR3 is TGTGCCAGCAGCAGGGGAGAAAAACTGTTTTTT. Protein product: CASSRGEKLFF.

V usage is TRBV14 and J usage is TRBJ2-3; D gene uncertain. Germline values: CDR1 SGHDN, CDR2 FVKESK. V lost 4 bases, J lost 8 bases, and 10 bases lay in between. The CDR3 contains 12 residues. Here the CDR3 reads CASSPASLTQYF. The CDR3 DNA sequence: TGTGCCAGCAGCCCAGCTAGTCTTACGCAGTATTTT.

The chain is built from TRBV11-2 and TRBJ2-5; D gene unclear. The germline V and J ends were trimmed by 5 bases and 4 bases, with 14 bases remaining between them. In germline, CDR1 is SGHAT, CDR2 FQNNGV. CDR3 length equals 14 residues. The DNA for the CDR3 is TGTGCCAGCAGCCCTCAACAGTTCCGAGAGACCCAGTACTTC. Its translation: CASSPQQFRETQYF.

The rearrangement uses TRBV5-1 and TRBJ2-1, with 10 bases that match TRBD2. The CDR3 has 17 amino acids. Germline CDR1 is SGHRS and CDR2 is YFSETQ. After removal of 6 bases from V and 7 bases from J, the junction contained 16 bases not matched to a gene. CDR3 in DNA: TGCGCCAGCACCCTGGGCCCTCTAGCGGGAGCCATGAATGAGCAGTTCTTC. This codes for CASTLGPLAGAMNEQFF.

V usage is TRBV19 and J usage is TRBJ2-5, with 10 bases fitting TRBD1. Germline V gives CDR1 LNHDA, CDR2 SQIVND (reference sequence). The CDR3 is 16 amino acids. V lost 4 bases, J lost 5 bases, and 10 bases stayed unmatched. DNA for the CDR3: TGTGCCAGTAGTAGCCAACGGGACAGGGGAGGCGAGACCCAGTACTTC. Protein product: CASSSQRDRGGETQYF.

This rearrangement joins TRBV29-1 to TRBJ1-2; a possible D gene is TRBD1 (5 bases). Between the trimmed V and J ends, which lost 4 bases and 1 base, there was a span of 7 bases. Looked up from germline, CDR1 is SQVTM and CDR2 is ANQGSEA. The CDR3 sequence is 12 residues long. CDR3 bases: TGCAGCGTTGGCAGGGTTAACTATGGCTACACCTTC. This codes for CSVGRVNYGYTF.

The J gene is TRBJ2-3, the V gene TRBV19, with D perhaps TRBD2 (6 bases). Germline V gene sequence: CDR1 LNHDA, CDR2 SQIVND (reference sequence). The CDR3 has 17 amino acids. V lost 3 bases and J lost 2, with 18 bases in between. CDR3 bases: TGTGCCAGTAGTATGGGCGGAGGGGCCTATTCCACAGATACGCAGTATTTT. Translation: CASSMGGGAYSTDTQYF.

The genes are TRBV2 and TRBJ1-2; tentatively, D is TRBD1 (5 bases). The CDR3 totals 15 residues. V was pared by 1 base and J by 4 bases, with 13 bases between. Germline CDR1 SNHLY, CDR2 FYNNEI. The DNA of the CDR3 is TGTGCCAGCAGTGAAGGGTCAGGGCAAACCTATGGCTACACCTTC. It yields the protein CASSEGSGQTYGYTF.

This clone was recorded a few times. This sequence joins TRBV10-3 and TRBJ1-1; 8 bases align to TRBD1. CDR3 length: 16 amino acids. V shed 4 bases and J 4 bases; nucleotides not matched to a gene: 11. Germline V CDR1 and CDR2: ENHRY, SYGVKD. The CDR3 region has the DNA TGTGCCATCAGTGTCGAGGTGGGCAGGGGGCTCACTGAAGCTTTCTTT. Translation: CAISVEVGRGLTEAFF.

The gene calls are TRBV5-6 and TRBJ2-5, with a possible D match to TRBD1 (6 bases). Per germline, CDR1 SGHDT and CDR2 YYEEEE. This CDR3 region has 16 residues. The V gene lost 4 bases and the J gene lost 4 bases, with 20 bases spanning the gap. The CDR3 coding sequence is TGTGCCAGCAGCCCTCTTAACAGGGCTGGGGGAGAGACCCAGTACTTC. Amino acids: CASSPLNRAGGETQYF.

This rearrangement joins TRBV5-1 to TRBJ2-3; 7 nucleotides align to TRBD1. The CDR3 runs to 16 residues. V lost 0 bases and J lost 2; bases outside the gene matches: 6. The germline gives CDR1 SGHRS, CDR2 YFSETQ. The CDR3 region is CASSLDGDRNTDTQYF. CDR3 nucleotide sequence: TGCGCCAGCAGCTTGGACGGGGACAGAAACACAGATACGCAGTATTTT.

This clone was counted a single time. The chain uses TRBV7-8 and TRBJ2-1; 10 bases are a match to TRBD2. The germline gives CDR1 SGHVS, CDR2 FQNEAQ. There are 15 residues in the CDR3. The J segment lost 6 bases and the V segment lost 5 bases, leaving 7 bases of the junction unmatched. CDR3 coding DNA: TGTGCCAGCAGCCCAGCACTAGCGGGGCTCAATGAGCAGTTCTTC. Amino acids: CASSPALAGLNEQFF.

The chain is built from TRBV7-8 and TRBJ2-1; 10 nucleotides agree with TRBD1. Trimming took 5 bases from V and 7 from J; bases not matched to a gene: 11. The CDR3 contains 16 residues. The germline V gene encodes CDR1 SGHVS and CDR2 FQNEAQ. Here the CDR3 DNA reads TGTGCCAGCAGCCGATCCGGGACAGGGGCGACGAATGAGCAGTTCTTC. Translation gives CASSRSGTGATNEQFF.

The chain links TRBV5-6 to TRBJ1-2; 10 positions match TRBD1. V was clipped by 4 bases and J by 8 bases; unmatched bases: 5. Per germline, CDR1 SGHDT and CDR2 YYEEEE. This CDR3 contains 13 residues. In DNA, the CDR3 is TGTGCCAGCAGCCTCCCGGGACAGGGGGGCTACACCTTC. Amino acids: CASSLPGQGGYTF.

This clone turned up a few times. The J gene is TRBJ2-6, the V gene TRBV2; D might be TRBD2 (7 bases). V lost 10 bases and J 0 bases, leaving 13 bases between the germline ends. There are 15 residues in the CDR3. CDR1 and CDR2 from the germline V gene are SNHLY and FYNNEI. This chain's CDR3 is CATREGVSGANVLTF. CDR3 nucleotides: TGTGCCACAAGGGAGGGGGTCTCTGGGGCCAACGTCCTGACTTTC.